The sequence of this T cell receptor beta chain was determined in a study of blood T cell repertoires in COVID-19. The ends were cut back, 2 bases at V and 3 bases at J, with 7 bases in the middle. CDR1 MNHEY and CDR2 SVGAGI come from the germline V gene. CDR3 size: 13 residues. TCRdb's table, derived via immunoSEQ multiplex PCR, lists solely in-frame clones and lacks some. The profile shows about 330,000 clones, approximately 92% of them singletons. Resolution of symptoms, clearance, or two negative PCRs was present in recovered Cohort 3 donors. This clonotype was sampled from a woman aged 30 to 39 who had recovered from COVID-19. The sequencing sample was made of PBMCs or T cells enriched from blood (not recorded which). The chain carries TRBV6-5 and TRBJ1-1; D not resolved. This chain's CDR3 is CASSYKRDTEAFF. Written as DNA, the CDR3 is TGTGCCAGCAGTTACAAGCGGGACACTGAAGCTTTCTTT.